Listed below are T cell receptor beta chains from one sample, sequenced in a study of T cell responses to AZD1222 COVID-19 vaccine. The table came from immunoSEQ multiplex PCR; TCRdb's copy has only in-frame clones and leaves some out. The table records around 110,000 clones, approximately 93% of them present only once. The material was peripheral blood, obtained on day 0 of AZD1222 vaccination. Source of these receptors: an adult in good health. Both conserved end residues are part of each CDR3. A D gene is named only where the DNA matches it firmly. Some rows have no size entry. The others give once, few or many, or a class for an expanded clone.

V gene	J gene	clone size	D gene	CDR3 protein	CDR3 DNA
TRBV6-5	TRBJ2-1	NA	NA	CASRGGTQYNEQFF	TGTGCCAGCAGGGGTGGGACCCAATACAATGAGCAGTTCTTC
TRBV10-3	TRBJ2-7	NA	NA	CAISASGNGNYEQYF	TGTGCCATCAGTGCCTCCGGAAATGGGAACTACGAGCAGTACTTC
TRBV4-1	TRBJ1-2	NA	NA	CASSFPGQTDNYGYTF	TGCGCCAGCAGCTTCCCAGGCCAGACTGATAACTATGGCTACACCTTC
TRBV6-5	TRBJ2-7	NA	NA	CARYGNLSYEQYF	TGTGCCAGATACGGGAACTTATCCTACGAGCAGTACTTC
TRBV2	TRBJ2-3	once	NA	CAVAPRDPTDTQYF	TGTGCCGTCGCACCCCGGGACCCAACAGATACGCAGTATTTT
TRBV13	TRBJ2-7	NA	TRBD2	CASSSSSLAGERGEQYF	TGTGCCAGCAGCTCTTCCTCACTAGCGGGAGAGCGGGGCGAGCAGTACTTC
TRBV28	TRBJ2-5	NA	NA	CASSPATLETQYF	TGTGCCAGCAGCCCCGCTACCCTAGAGACCCAGTACTTC
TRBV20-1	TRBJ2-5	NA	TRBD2	CSATVRLADHF	TGCAGTGCTACCGTTAGACTAGCGGACCACTTC
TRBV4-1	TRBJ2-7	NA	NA	CASSHPVMSHEQYF	TGCGCCAGCAGCCACCCTGTTATGAGCCACGAGCAGTACTTC
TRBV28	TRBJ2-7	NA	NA	CASRQRGGGYYEQYF	TGTGCCAGCAGACAGCGGGGAGGGGGGTACTACGAGCAGTACTTC
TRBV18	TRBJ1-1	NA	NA	CASSPFELNTEAFF	TGTGCCAGCTCACCCTTTGAACTGAACACTGAAGCTTTCTTT
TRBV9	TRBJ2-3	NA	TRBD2	CASSAVAGVKDTQYF	TGTGCCAGCAGCGCTGTAGCGGGAGTAAAAGATACGCAGTATTTT
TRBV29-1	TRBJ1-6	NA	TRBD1	CSVEQGVGSPLHF	TGCAGCGTTGAACAGGGGGTCGGTTCACCCCTCCACTTT
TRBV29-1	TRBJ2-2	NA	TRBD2	CSVGGREENTGELFF	TGCAGCGTTGGGGGGCGGGAGGAAAACACCGGGGAGCTGTTTTTT
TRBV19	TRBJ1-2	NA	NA	CASSISRTVKDYGYTF	TGTGCCAGTAGTATTTCTAGGACAGTGAAAGACTATGGCTACACCTTC
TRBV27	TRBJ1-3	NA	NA	CASSLTASSGNTIYF	TGTGCCAGCAGTTTAACTGCTAGCTCTGGAAACACCATATATTTT
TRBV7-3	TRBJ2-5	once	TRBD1	CASSITGGQETQYF	TGTGCCAGCAGCATTACAGGGGGCCAAGAGACCCAGTACTTC
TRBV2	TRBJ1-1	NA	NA	CASRMQSVTEAFF	TGTGCCAGCAGGATGCAGTCGGTGACTGAAGCTTTCTTT
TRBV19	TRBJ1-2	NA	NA	CASSSGRYGYTF	TGTGCCAGTAGTTCAGGCCGCTATGGCTACACCTTC
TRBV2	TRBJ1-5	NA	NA	CASSEGAGRQPQHF	TGTGCCAGCAGTGAAGGGGCAGGGCGTCAGCCCCAGCATTTT
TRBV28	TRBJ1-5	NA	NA	CASSLTNQPQHF	TGTGCCAGCAGTTTGACCAATCAGCCCCAGCATTTT
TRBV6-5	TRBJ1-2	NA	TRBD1	CASSYTGQSNYGYTF	TGTGCCAGCAGTTACACGGGACAGTCTAACTATGGCTACACCTTC
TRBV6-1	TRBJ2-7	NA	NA	CASSDAPGAKGEQYF	TGTGCCAGCAGTGATGCTCCGGGGGCCAAAGGCGAGCAGTACTTC
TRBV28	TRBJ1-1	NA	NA	CASSFPRSMNTEAFF	TGTGCCAGCAGTTTCCCACGTAGTATGAACACTGAAGCTTTCTTT
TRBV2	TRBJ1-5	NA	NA	CASSDNSQPQHF	TGTGCCAGCAGTGATAATTCTCAGCCCCAGCATTTT
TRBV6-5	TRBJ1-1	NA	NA	CASSYQGSNTEAFF	TGTGCCAGCAGTTACCAGGGGTCGAACACTGAAGCTTTCTTT
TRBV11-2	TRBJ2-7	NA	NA	CASSLVAQGQQYF	TGTGCCAGCAGCTTAGTTGCTCAGGGTCAGCAGTACTTC
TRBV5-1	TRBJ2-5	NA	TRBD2	CASSFGTSGRGETQYF	TGCGCCAGCAGCTTCGGGACTAGCGGGAGAGGGGAGACCCAGTACTTC
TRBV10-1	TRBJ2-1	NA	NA	CASSRNSIHEQFF	TGCGCCAGCAGTCGGAATTCGATCCATGAGCAGTTCTTC
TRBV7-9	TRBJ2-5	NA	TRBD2	CASSRTSGIETQYF	TGTGCCAGCAGCCGGACTAGCGGGATTGAGACCCAGTACTTC
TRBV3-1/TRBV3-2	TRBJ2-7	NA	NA	CASSQVSSSGLNEQYF	TGTGCCAGCAGCCAAGTCTCGAGTTCGGGACTTAACGAGCAGTACTTC
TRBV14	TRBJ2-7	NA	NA	CASSQDLPWANEYEQYF	TGTGCCAGCAGCCAAGATCTCCCCTGGGCGAATGAGTACGAGCAGTACTTC
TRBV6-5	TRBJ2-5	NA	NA	CASSYSSGGGLETQYF	TGTGCCAGCAGTTACTCGTCAGGGGGAGGGTTAGAGACCCAGTACTTC
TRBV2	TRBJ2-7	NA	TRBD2	CASRRGDYEQYF	TGTGCCAGCAGGCGGGGGGACTACGAGCAGTACTTC
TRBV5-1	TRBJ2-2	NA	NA	CASSLGDWDTGELFF	TGCGCCAGCAGCTTGGGGGACTGGGACACCGGGGAGCTGTTTTTT
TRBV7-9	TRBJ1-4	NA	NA	CASSWYREVEEKLFF	TGTGCCAGCAGCTGGTACAGGGAGGTTGAGGAAAAACTGTTTTTT
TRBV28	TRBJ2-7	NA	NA	CASSLPDLFYEQYF	TGTGCCAGCAGTCTCCCGGACCTTTTCTACGAGCAGTACTTC
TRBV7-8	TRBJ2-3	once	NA	CASSPMDPASTDTQYF	TGTGCCAGCAGCCCGATGGACCCCGCTAGCACAGATACGCAGTATTTT
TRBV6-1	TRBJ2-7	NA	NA	CASSVAPAGTTYEQYF	TGTGCCAGCAGTGTCGCCCCAGCGGGCACAACCTACGAGCAGTACTTC
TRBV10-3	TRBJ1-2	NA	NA	CAATRSGDDGYTF	TGTGCCGCTACCCGGTCCGGGGATGATGGCTACACCTTC
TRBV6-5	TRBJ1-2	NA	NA	CASRGQGKLYRGYTF	TGTGCCAGCAGGGGGCAGGGGAAGCTCTATAGAGGCTACACCTTC
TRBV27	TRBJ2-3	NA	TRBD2	CASSPGGRGTDTQYF	TGTGCCAGCAGTCCGGGGGGGAGGGGCACAGATACGCAGTATTTT
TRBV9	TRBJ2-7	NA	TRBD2	CASSAGLAYEQYF	TGTGCCAGCAGCGCGGGACTAGCCTACGAGCAGTACTTC
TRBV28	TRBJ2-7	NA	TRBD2	CASTGGGVYEQYF	TGTGCCAGCACGGGGGGAGGGGTCTACGAGCAGTACTTC
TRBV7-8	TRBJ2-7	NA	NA	CASSLAVYTYEQYF	TGTGCCAGCAGCTTAGCGGTTTACACCTACGAGCAGTACTTC
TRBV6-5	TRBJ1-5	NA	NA	CASSSGVSQPQHF	TGTGCCAGCAGTTCAGGGGTTAGTCAGCCCCAGCATTTT
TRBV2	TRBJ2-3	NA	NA	CASSERWGTDTQYF	TGTGCCAGCAGTGAGAGATGGGGCACAGATACGCAGTATTTT
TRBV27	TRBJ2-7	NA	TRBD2	CASRPWTSGRDYEQYF	TGTGCCAGCAGGCCTTGGACTAGCGGGAGGGATTACGAGCAGTACTTC
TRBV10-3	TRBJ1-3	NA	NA	CAIRDSSGNTIYF	TGTGCCATCAGGGACAGCTCTGGAAACACCATATATTTT